A selection of T cell receptor beta chains follows, all from one sample in a study of Ad26.COV2.S vaccination and SARS-CoV-2 variants. Using immunoSEQ multiplex PCR, the repertoire was profiled, and TCRdb retains in-frame clones only, with some absent. This table holds about 680,000 clones, more than 80% found once. Sample: peripheral blood, taken in a trial of Ad26.COV2.S vaccine versus placebo. These receptors came from a person aged 18-65 years who received the Ad26.COV2.S COVID-19 vaccine or a placebo. CDR3s include the opening cysteine and the closing phenylalanine or tryptophan. D genes are given only for firm matches. Some rows have no size entry. The others give once, few or many, or a class for an expanded clone.

v_gene: TRBV6-5; abundance: NA; d_gene: TRBD1; j_gene: TRBJ2-7; CDR3nt: TGTGCCAGCAGTTTAAGGACAGGGTATAAAGGCGAGCAGTACTTC; CDR3aa: CASSLRTGYKGEQYF
v_gene: TRBV19; abundance: NA; d_gene: NA; j_gene: TRBJ2-1; CDR3nt: TGTGCCAGTAGTATTACAGGGAAAAGTCGTCTTAATGAGCAGTTCTTC; CDR3aa: CASSITGKSRLNEQFF
v_gene: TRBV7-7; abundance: NA; d_gene: NA; j_gene: TRBJ2-1; CDR3nt: TGTGCTAGCAGCCCGGGGACTTACTTAATAGGAGATGAGCAGTTCTTC; CDR3aa: CASSPGTYLIGDEQFF
v_gene: TRBV20-1; abundance: once; d_gene: NA; j_gene: TRBJ1-5; CDR3nt: TGCAGTGCTAGTCGGGGACAATCGACGGCCGAGCCCCAGCATTTT; CDR3aa: CSASRGQSTAEPQHF
v_gene: TRBV18; abundance: NA; d_gene: TRBD1; j_gene: TRBJ1-1; CDR3nt: TGTGCCAGCTCAACACGCCGAGACATTGCCGGGACAGAGAACACTGAAGCTTTCTTT; CDR3aa: CASSTRRDIAGTENTEAFF
v_gene: TRBV6-5; abundance: NA; d_gene: TRBD2; j_gene: TRBJ2-7; CDR3nt: TGTGCCAGCAGATTAGAGCTAGCGGCCTCCTACGAGCAGTACTTC; CDR3aa: CASRLELAASYEQYF
v_gene: TRBV7-8; abundance: once; d_gene: NA; j_gene: TRBJ2-7; CDR3nt: TGTGCCAGCAGCTCGACTAGAGCGTCCTACGAGCAGTACTTC; CDR3aa: CASSSTRASYEQYF
v_gene: TRBV9; abundance: NA; d_gene: NA; j_gene: TRBJ1-6; CDR3nt: TGTGCCAGCAGCGTAGACGGGGGGCTCGGTTCACCCCTCCACTTT; CDR3aa: CASSVDGGLGSPLHF
v_gene: TRBV7-2; abundance: NA; d_gene: NA; j_gene: TRBJ1-2; CDR3nt: TGTGCCAGCAGCTTAGGGGCCGAGACACGCTATGGCTACACCTTC; CDR3aa: CASSLGAETRYGYTF
v_gene: TRBV7-2; abundance: NA; d_gene: TRBD2; j_gene: TRBJ2-7; CDR3nt: TGTGCCAGCAGCTCCCAGCGGGAGAGGTACGAGCAGTACTTC; CDR3aa: CASSSQRERYEQYF
v_gene: TRBV14; abundance: NA; d_gene: NA; j_gene: TRBJ2-5; CDR3nt: TGTGCCAGCAGCCTTGATGGAACCCAGTACTTC; CDR3aa: CASSLDGTQYF
v_gene: TRBV18; abundance: NA; d_gene: NA; j_gene: TRBJ1-5; CDR3nt: TGTGCCAGCTCACCAGAGGCAGGTTTTAATCAGCCCCAGCATTTT; CDR3aa: CASSPEAGFNQPQHF
v_gene: TRBV7-2; abundance: NA; d_gene: NA; j_gene: TRBJ2-3; CDR3nt: TGTGCCAGCAGCTCCCCCCGGGACCCGAGCACAGATACGCAGTATTTT; CDR3aa: CASSSPRDPSTDTQYF
v_gene: TRBV21-1; abundance: NA; d_gene: NA; j_gene: TRBJ1-1; CDR3nt: TGTGCCAGCAGCACTCCCAGTTCCCCCAGGGTGGGACACACTGAAGCTTTCTTT; CDR3aa: CASSTPSSPRVGHTEAFF
v_gene: TRBV7-9; abundance: NA; d_gene: NA; j_gene: TRBJ1-4; CDR3nt: TGTGCCAGCAGTTCCTGGGCCACAACTAATGAAAAACTGTTTTTT; CDR3aa: CASSSWATTNEKLFF
v_gene: TRBV7-9; abundance: NA; d_gene: TRBD2; j_gene: TRBJ2-7; CDR3nt: TGTGCCAGCAGCATCGCGATCGGACTAGTAACCCACGAGCAGTACTTC; CDR3aa: CASSIAIGLVTHEQYF
v_gene: TRBV5-6; abundance: few; d_gene: NA; j_gene: TRBJ2-7; CDR3nt: TGTGCCAGCAGCTCCGGTGGCGAGCAGTACTTC; CDR3aa: CASSSGGEQYF
v_gene: TRBV30; abundance: NA; d_gene: NA; j_gene: TRBJ2-1; CDR3nt: TGTGCCTGGAGTGGAGGGGTCTCTTACAATGAGCAGTTCTTC; CDR3aa: CAWSGGVSYNEQFF
v_gene: TRBV30; abundance: NA; d_gene: NA; j_gene: TRBJ2-2; CDR3nt: TGTGCCTGGAGGGGGTTCGGCACCGGGGAGCTGTTTTTT; CDR3aa: CAWRGFGTGELFF
v_gene: TRBV27; abundance: NA; d_gene: NA; j_gene: TRBJ1-5; CDR3nt: TGTGCCAGCAGCCCGCTTAATCAGCCCCAGCATTTT; CDR3aa: CASSPLNQPQHF
v_gene: TRBV11-3; abundance: NA; d_gene: TRBD2; j_gene: TRBJ2-3; CDR3nt: TGTGCCAGCAGCGGCCCAGCGGGGGGATCCACAGATACGCAGTATTTT; CDR3aa: CASSGPAGGSTDTQYF
v_gene: TRBV4-3; abundance: NA; d_gene: NA; j_gene: TRBJ1-1; CDR3nt: TGCGCCAGCAGCCAATACTGGGGGAACACTGAAGCTTTCTTT; CDR3aa: CASSQYWGNTEAFF
v_gene: TRBV7-9; abundance: NA; d_gene: TRBD1; j_gene: TRBJ2-2; CDR3nt: TGTGCCAGCACCCTGGGAACAGGGGGGCCCGGGGAGCTGTTTTTT; CDR3aa: CASTLGTGGPGELFF
v_gene: TRBV4-3; abundance: NA; d_gene: TRBD1; j_gene: TRBJ2-1; CDR3nt: TGCGCCAGCAGCCAGGACCAGACAGGGGAAATTGACAATGAGCAGTTCTTC; CDR3aa: CASSQDQTGEIDNEQFF
v_gene: TRBV19; abundance: NA; d_gene: NA; j_gene: TRBJ1-5; CDR3nt: TGTGCCAGTAGTATCCGGGGGGGCAATCAGCCCCAGCATTTT; CDR3aa: CASSIRGGNQPQHF
v_gene: TRBV5-1; abundance: NA; d_gene: NA; j_gene: TRBJ2-5; CDR3nt: TGCGCCAGCAGCGCGGGTTCACAAGAGACCCAGTACTTC; CDR3aa: CASSAGSQETQYF
v_gene: TRBV24-1; abundance: NA; d_gene: NA; j_gene: TRBJ1-2; CDR3nt: TGTGCCACCAGTGATTGGCCAGAGGGTTATGGCTACACCTTC; CDR3aa: CATSDWPEGYGYTF
v_gene: TRBV11-3; abundance: NA; d_gene: NA; j_gene: TRBJ2-1; CDR3nt: TGTGCCAGCAGCCCCCGACAGAGCTCCTACAATGAGCAGTTCTTC; CDR3aa: CASSPRQSSYNEQFF
v_gene: TRBV7-2; abundance: NA; d_gene: NA; j_gene: TRBJ1-1; CDR3nt: TGTGCCAGCAGCTCCTACACCGTGGCAGGGGATGCTTTCTTT; CDR3aa: CASSSYTVAGDAFF
v_gene: TRBV11-2; abundance: NA; d_gene: NA; j_gene: TRBJ2-3; CDR3nt: TGTGCCAGCAGCCCCCATCTAGATACGCAGTATTTT; CDR3aa: CASSPHLDTQYF
v_gene: TRBV5-1; abundance: NA; d_gene: NA; j_gene: TRBJ1-5; CDR3nt: TGCGCCAGCAGCCGGGCGCTCGAGGAGAGCAATCAGCCCCAGCATTTT; CDR3aa: CASSRALEESNQPQHF
v_gene: TRBV27; abundance: NA; d_gene: TRBD1; j_gene: TRBJ1-1; CDR3nt: TGTGCCAGCAGTTTATCTTCAGGGGGCGCGAACACTGAAGCTTTCTTT; CDR3aa: CASSLSSGGANTEAFF
v_gene: TRBV18; abundance: NA; d_gene: NA; j_gene: TRBJ1-5; CDR3nt: TGTGCCAGCTCCCTTTTGGGAGGGTCGGGCAATCAGCCCCAGCATTTT; CDR3aa: CASSLLGGSGNQPQHF
v_gene: TRBV24-1; abundance: NA; d_gene: TRBD2; j_gene: TRBJ2-7; CDR3nt: TGTGCCACTGTGAAAGAGCGGGGAAAATACTACGAGCAGTACTTC; CDR3aa: CATVKERGKYYEQYF
v_gene: TRBV7-8; abundance: NA; d_gene: TRBD2; j_gene: TRBJ2-3; CDR3nt: TGTGCCAGCAGCTTGGGACCCCTAATTAGCGGGAGAAAAGATACGCAGTATTTT; CDR3aa: CASSLGPLISGRKDTQYF
v_gene: TRBV3-1/TRBV3-2; abundance: NA; d_gene: NA; j_gene: TRBJ2-5; CDR3nt: TGTGCCAGCAGCCTCCGACGTAACCAAGAGACCCAGTACTTC; CDR3aa: CASSLRRNQETQYF
v_gene: TRBV3-1/TRBV3-2; abundance: NA; d_gene: TRBD2; j_gene: TRBJ2-7; CDR3nt: TGTGCCAGCAGCCAACCAGCCCAGGGAGGGGACGAGCAGTACTTC; CDR3aa: CASSQPAQGGDEQYF
v_gene: TRBV12-3/TRBV12-4; abundance: NA; d_gene: NA; j_gene: TRBJ1-1; CDR3nt: TGTGCCAGCAGCCGGGGACACGAAGCTTTCTTT; CDR3aa: CASSRGHEAFF
v_gene: TRBV6-5; abundance: NA; d_gene: NA; j_gene: TRBJ1-5; CDR3nt: TGTGCCAGCAGTTACTCGAGGACAGATAAAACGGAGCATTTT; CDR3aa: CASSYSRTDKTEHF
v_gene: TRBV10-2; abundance: NA; d_gene: TRBD1; j_gene: TRBJ2-1; CDR3nt: TGCGCCAGCAGTGAGTTGGGACAGGGCGCTGAGCAGTTCTTC; CDR3aa: CASSELGQGAEQFF
v_gene: TRBV19; abundance: once; d_gene: NA; j_gene: TRBJ2-7; CDR3nt: TGTGCCAGTAGTATGAAATGGCCCTACGAGCAGTACTTC; CDR3aa: CASSMKWPYEQYF
v_gene: TRBV7-8; abundance: NA; d_gene: NA; j_gene: TRBJ1-5; CDR3nt: TGTGCCAGCAGCTTAGCTGAGGATCAGCCCCAGCATTTT; CDR3aa: CASSLAEDQPQHF
v_gene: TRBV5-1; abundance: NA; d_gene: NA; j_gene: TRBJ2-1; CDR3nt: TGCGCCAGCAGCTTGGTATTTTTCACAGAATTCTACAATGAGCAGTTCTTC; CDR3aa: CASSLVFFTEFYNEQFF
v_gene: TRBV6-1; abundance: NA; d_gene: NA; j_gene: TRBJ1-5; CDR3nt: TGTGCCAGCAGTGAAGCGCAGGGCTGGAATCAGCCCCAGCATTTT; CDR3aa: CASSEAQGWNQPQHF
v_gene: TRBV30; abundance: NA; d_gene: TRBD1; j_gene: TRBJ2-7; CDR3nt: TGTGCCTGGAAGGCTCCGGCGGGACAGGGGTCCTACGAGCAGTACTTC; CDR3aa: CAWKAPAGQGSYEQYF
v_gene: TRBV5-4; abundance: NA; d_gene: NA; j_gene: TRBJ2-5; CDR3nt: TGTGCCAGCAGCTGGGTTTCCGGGGCGGGAAGAGAGACCCAGTACTTC; CDR3aa: CASSWVSGAGRETQYF
v_gene: TRBV5-6; abundance: NA; d_gene: TRBD1; j_gene: TRBJ1-5; CDR3nt: TGTGCCAGCAGCTTGGGGGCTCGACAGGGCGGCGGTCAGCCCCAGCATTTT; CDR3aa: CASSLGARQGGGQPQHF
v_gene: TRBV5-1; abundance: NA; d_gene: NA; j_gene: TRBJ1-4; CDR3nt: TGCGCCAGCAGCTTGAGCCAGGGTGGTGAAAAACTGTTTTTT; CDR3aa: CASSLSQGGEKLFF
v_gene: TRBV7-2; abundance: NA; d_gene: TRBD1; j_gene: TRBJ2-7; CDR3nt: TGTGCCAGCAGCTCCGGGACAGGGGCCTACGAGCAGTACTTC; CDR3aa: CASSSGTGAYEQYF
v_gene: TRBV19; abundance: NA; d_gene: TRBD2; j_gene: TRBJ2-2; CDR3nt: TGTGCCAGCGTCCTGACTAGCGTGAACACCGGGGAGCTGTTTTTT; CDR3aa: CASVLTSVNTGELFF
v_gene: TRBV4-1; abundance: NA; d_gene: NA; j_gene: TRBJ1-2; CDR3nt: TGCGCCAGCAGCCAAGACAGGGCCTATGGCTACACCTTC; CDR3aa: CASSQDRAYGYTF
v_gene: TRBV6-4; abundance: once; d_gene: NA; j_gene: TRBJ2-2; CDR3nt: TGTGCCAGCAGTGACTCGGGGGGAAACACCGGGGAGCTGTTTTTT; CDR3aa: CASSDSGGNTGELFF
v_gene: TRBV7-2; abundance: NA; d_gene: TRBD2; j_gene: TRBJ2-1; CDR3nt: TGTGCCAGCAGCCCTCGGCTAGCGGGGATTGAGCAGTTCTTC; CDR3aa: CASSPRLAGIEQFF
v_gene: TRBV3-1/TRBV3-2; abundance: NA; d_gene: NA; j_gene: TRBJ1-5; CDR3nt: TGTGCCAGCAGCCAAGGTACAGGGCCTGGCAATCAGCCCCAGCATTTT; CDR3aa: CASSQGTGPGNQPQHF
v_gene: TRBV3-1/TRBV3-2; abundance: NA; d_gene: NA; j_gene: TRBJ1-3; CDR3nt: TGTGCCAGCAGCCGGGGCTCGTCCTCTGGAAACACCATATATTTT; CDR3aa: CASSRGSSSGNTIYF
v_gene: TRBV6-2/TRBV6-3; abundance: NA; d_gene: TRBD1; j_gene: TRBJ2-7; CDR3nt: TGTGCCAGCAGTTTAACGGGACAGGGCGTCTACGAGCAGTACTTC; CDR3aa: CASSLTGQGVYEQYF
v_gene: TRBV3-1/TRBV3-2; abundance: once; d_gene: NA; j_gene: TRBJ2-1; CDR3nt: TGTGCCAGCAGCCAACTAGGGGAAGCCTACAATGAGCAGTTCTTC; CDR3aa: CASSQLGEAYNEQFF
v_gene: TRBV19; abundance: NA; d_gene: NA; j_gene: TRBJ2-7; CDR3nt: TGTGCCAGTAGTATCGGCCGTGACGAGCAGTACTTC; CDR3aa: CASSIGRDEQYF
v_gene: TRBV5-1; abundance: NA; d_gene: TRBD1; j_gene: TRBJ2-5; CDR3nt: TGCGCCAGCAGCTTGGAATATGGTAGGGGGCGGTGGGAGACCCAGTACTTC; CDR3aa: CASSLEYGRGRWETQYF
v_gene: TRBV7-2; abundance: NA; d_gene: TRBD1; j_gene: TRBJ1-1; CDR3nt: TGTGCCAGCAGCCCTTCCGCGGGCAGGGGGCAAGGAGCTTTCTTT; CDR3aa: CASSPSAGRGQGAFF